The 20 T cell receptor beta chains below come from one sample, sequenced in a study of T cell clonality in common variable immunodeficiency. Data came from immunoSEQ multiplex PCR; TCRdb stores just in-frame clones and leaves some out. Altogether roughly 60,000 clones were found in the sample, and no singletons occur. The sequenced sample consisted of peripheral blood mononuclear cells. These receptors were taken from a person aged 18 to 75 in good health.

This clone was counted ten times or more. The CDR3 extends 3 residues past the end of the read, so its final part is completed from the germline J gene. V is TRBV19 and J is TRBJ2-5, with 8 nucleotides matching TRBD1. The CDR3 extends over 14 amino acids. Per germline, CDR1 LNHDA and CDR2 SQIVND (reference sequence). V was clipped by 7 bases and J by 5 bases; unmatched bases: 9. CDR3 residues: CASKETGARETQYF. CDR3 DNA, as far as it was read: TGTGCCAGTAAGGAGACAGGGGCCCGGGAGACC.

This clone showed up many times. The read ends 3 residues early relative to the CDR3; the germline J gene fills the gap. The genes are TRBV5-1 and TRBJ1-2, with D tentatively TRBD1 (6 bases). The CDR3 spans 12 residues. CDR1 and CDR2 from the germline V gene are SGHRS and YFSETQ. The CDR3 bases that were read are TGCGCCAGCAGCCTCGAGGGGGACGGC. Its translation is CASSLEGDG. The whole CDR3 protein reads CASSLEGDGYTF.

This clone was observed many times. The read stops 3 residues short of the end of the CDR3; the missing end is completed from the germline J gene. This rearrangement joins TRBV28 to TRBJ1-6; D is uncertain. The CDR3 has 18 residues. V gave up 2 bases and J gave up 0 bases, with 14 bases separating them. Germline V lookup: CDR1 MDHEN, CDR2 SYDVKM. CDR3 bases read: TGTGCCAGCAGTTTAATTGCGGGTAAAAGCTCCTATAATTCACCC. This gives the protein CASSLIAGKSSYNSP. The entire CDR3 is CASSLIAGKSSYNSPLHF.

CDR3 sequence: CASSLAGGPGNEQFF. The covered CDR3 bases are TGTGCCAGCAGCTTAGCGGGAGGGCCAGGGAATGAG. The rearrangement uses TRBV7-9 and TRBJ2-1; TRBD2 matches at 7 bases. The CDR3 end falls 3 residues outside the read, so it is completed with the germline J gene. J gave up 7 bases and V 0 bases, and 6 bases lay outside the gene matches. The CDR3 is 15 residues long. The germline CDR1 and CDR2 sequences are SEHNR and FQNEAQ (reference sequence).

This clone was recorded many times. The observed sequence ends 3 residues before the CDR3 terminus, with the missing tail filled in from the germline J gene. This sequence joins TRBV7-2 and TRBJ2-7; 7 bases agree with TRBD2. The ends lost 4 bases at V and 6 bases at J; junction bases unmatched: 6. Per germline, CDR1 SGHTA and CDR2 FQGNSA. The CDR3 has 13 amino acids. This CDR3 reads CASSSGGYSEQYF. Incomplete CDR3 DNA: TGTGCCAGCAGCTCGGGGGGTTATTCCGAG.

This clone was detected ten times or more. The read ends 3 residues early relative to the CDR3; the germline J gene fills the gap. The chain recombines TRBV7-2 with TRBJ2-1; tentative D call: TRBD2 (5 bases). Germline loops: CDR1 SGHTA, CDR2 FQGNSA. This CDR3 spans 14 amino acids. With 1 base removed from V and 9 bases from J, the gap between germline ends came to 13 bases. CDR3 bases read: TGTGCCAGCAGCTTAGGTGTAGCGTATACTGAG. This translates into CASSLGVAYTE. The full-length CDR3 reads as CASSLGVAYTEQFF.

This clone was recorded many times. The CDR3 end lies 3 residues beyond the end of the read and is filled in from the germline J gene. V usage is TRBV19 and J usage is TRBJ2-1; 8 positions agree with TRBD1. The CDR3 is 13 residues long. Germline CDR1 reads LNHDA; CDR2 reads SQIVND (reference sequence). J gave up 8 bases and V 5 bases, and 5 bases lay outside the gene matches. CDR3 DNA (partial): TGTGCCAGTAGTGCCCTGACAGGGGATGAG. Translating it yields CASSALTGDE. The full CDR3 protein reads CASSALTGDEQFF.

This clone was found many times. The read comes to an end 3 residues before the CDR3 does, leaving the germline J gene to fill in the end. The chain has TRBV2 and TRBJ2-6; tentative D call: TRBD1 (5 bases). Trimming took off 5 bases at V and 3 bases at J, with 11 bases between the two ends. Per germline, CDR1 SNHLY and CDR2 FYNNEI. This CDR3 region has 15 residues. The CDR3 region is CASSFWGGGANVLTF. Incomplete CDR3 DNA: TGTGCCAGCAGTTTTTGGGGCGGTGGGGCCAACGTC.

This clone was found many times. The missing CDR3 end, 3 residues past where the read stops, is filled in from the germline J gene. This sequence joins TRBV19 and TRBJ1-5; 7 bases are a match to TRBD1. J was trimmed by 4 bases and V by 5 bases; bases with no gene match: 5. The germline CDR1 and CDR2 sequences are LNHDA and SQIVND (reference sequence). This CDR3 is 14 amino acids long. The CDR3 loop reads CASSARQGNQPQHF. CDR3 DNA, as far as it was read: TGTGCCAGTAGTGCCCGACAGGGAAATCAGCCC.

In this sample, this clone turned up many times. Sequencing ends 3 residues short of the CDR3 end; the germline J gene provides the rest. The chain links TRBV20-1 to TRBJ1-1; D is possibly TRBD1 (6 bases). The CDR3 is 12 amino acids. In germline, CDR1 is DFQATT, CDR2 SNEGSKA (reference sequence). CDR3 bases read: TGCAGTGCTAGAGGAGACAGGCTCAAA. Protein product: CSARGDRLK. The entire CDR3 is CSARGDRLKAFF.

This clone was counted at least ten times. The read terminates 3 residues before the CDR3 end, so the remaining end is supplied by the germline J gene. V gene TRBV18 combines with J gene TRBJ2-1; TRBD1 matches 8 bases. This CDR3 has 15 amino acids. Looked up from germline, CDR1 is KGHSH and CDR2 is LQKENI. V dropped 6 bases and J dropped 4; count of bases not matched to a gene: 8. The sequenced CDR3 bases are TGTGCCAGCTCTCCCTCGCGGACAGGGTACAATGAG. Its translation: CASSPSRTGYNE. The whole CDR3 sequence reads CASSPSRTGYNEQFF.

Turning to this clone: The read halts 3 residues ahead of the CDR3 end, with the missing end drawn from the germline J gene. The chain recombines TRBV19 with TRBJ2-1; TRBD2 agrees at 9 bases. CDR1 is LNHDA, CDR2 SQIVND, per germline (reference sequence). This CDR3 is built from 16 residues. The V segment lost 4 bases and the J segment 0 bases; nucleotides outside the gene matches: 4. This CDR3 is CASSRYSGSSYNEQFF. The sequenced part of the CDR3 DNA is TGTGCCAGTAGTAGATATAGCGGGAGCTCCTACAATGAG.

This clone was seen ten or more times. The missing CDR3 end, 3 residues past where the read stops, is filled in from the germline J gene. The chain uses TRBV28 and TRBJ2-1; tentatively, D is TRBD1 (5 bases). Germline values: CDR1 MDHEN, CDR2 SYDVKM. V shed 2 bases and J shed 4 bases, with 9 bases lying between them. The CDR3 consists of 14 residues. CDR3 sequence reads: CASSLVQGYNEQFF. The CDR3 DNA, read in part, is TGTGCCAGCAGTTTAGTTCAGGGATACAATGAG.

This clone showed up many times. The read gets to within 3 residues of the CDR3 end, and the germline J gene fills in the rest. The chain has TRBV6-1 and TRBJ1-1, with 8 bases matching TRBD1. The V gene's germline CDR1 is MNHNS and CDR2 SASEGT. The CDR3 is 14 amino acids. Trimming took 0 bases from V and 7 from J; bases not matched to a gene: 4. Here the CDR3 reads CASSEAGRGLEAFF. CDR3 bases read: TGTGCCAGCAGTGAAGCGGGCAGGGGGCTTGAA.

This clone was counted ten times or more. Read sequence stops 3 residues before the CDR3 end, and the germline J gene provides the missing end. The chain has TRBV7-2 and TRBJ2-1; D may be TRBD2 (5 bases). Trimming took 3 bases from V and 7 from J, leaving 10 bases between them. The CDR3 consists of 13 residues. Looked up from germline, CDR1 is SGHTA and CDR2 is FQGNSA. The CDR3 bases that were read are TGTGCCAGCAGCTTTCAGCGGCGGAATGAG. Protein: CASSFQRRNE. From start to end, the CDR3 is CASSFQRRNEQFF.

This clone rates as medium-sized. The read comes to an end 3 residues before the CDR3 does, leaving the germline J gene to fill in the end. The gene calls are TRBV4-2 and TRBJ2-2, with TRBD1 identical over 8 bases. From germline, CDR1 is LGHNA and CDR2 YNFKEQ. The CDR3 is made up of 20 amino acids. J was trimmed by 0 bases and V by 4 bases; bases with no gene match: 16. CDR3 sequence: CASSPRPDKGQAPNTGELFF. The covered CDR3 bases are TGTGCCAGCAGCCCCCGACCAGACAAGGGACAGGCGCCGAACACCGGGGAG.

This clone has at least ten counts. The missing CDR3 end, 3 residues past where the read stops, is filled in from the germline J gene. This chain links TRBV2 with TRBJ2-3, with 9 bases matching TRBD2. After removal of 9 bases from V and 8 bases from J, the junction contained 9 bases not matched to a gene. This CDR3 is 13 amino acids long. Germline V gene lookup returns CDR1 SNHLY and CDR2 FYNNEI. The CDR3 DNA, read in part, is TGTGCCAGTCCGGGACTAGCTTTAGGTACG. This gives the protein CASPGLALGT. In full, the CDR3 is CASPGLALGTQYF.

This clone was observed many times. The read ends 3 residues shy of where the CDR3 ends; the end is completed using the germline J gene. The chain combines TRBV7-9 with TRBJ2-5; D gene unclear. Germline V CDR1 and CDR2: SEHNR, FQNEAQ (reference sequence). Trimming shortened V by 7 bases and J by 3 bases, and 15 bases separated the two germline ends. The CDR3 sequence is 14 residues long. The part of the CDR3 DNA that was read is TGTGCCAGCAAAGGGTATGGCGAGGAAGAGACC. Protein product: CASKGYGEEET. The whole CDR3 is CASKGYGEEETQYF. Complete variable domain (other parts from reference TRBV7-9 and TRBJ2-5): DTGVSQNPRHKITKRGQNVTFRCDPISEHNRLYWYRQTLGQGPEFLTYFQNEAQLEKSRLLSDRFSAERPKGSFSTLEIQRTEQGDSAMYLCASKGYGEEETQYFGPGTRLLVL.

In its sample, this clone was seen many times. The observed sequence ends 3 residues before the CDR3 terminus, with the missing tail filled in from the germline J gene. The gene calls are TRBV15 and TRBJ2-1, with D possibly matching TRBD2 (6 bases). The germline CDR1 and CDR2 sequences are LNHNV and YYDKDF (reference sequence). The CDR3 runs 16 residues. With 0 bases removed from V and 4 bases from J, the gap between germline ends came to 13 bases. The CDR3 is CATSRDVWGEYNEQFF. CDR3 DNA, as far as it was read: TGTGCCACCAGCAGAGATGTGTGGGGGGAGTACAATGAG. The variable domain in full, completed from reference TRBV15 and TRBJ2-1, reads DAMVIQNPRYQVTQFGKPVTLSCSQTLNHNVMYWYQQKSSQAPKLLFHYYDKDFNNEADTPDNFQSRRPNTSFCFLDIRSPGLGDTAMYLCATSRDVWGEYNEQFFGPGTRLTVL.

This clone was recorded many times. Read coverage stops 3 residues before the CDR3 terminus; the germline J gene supplies the remainder. This chain joins TRBV4-1 and TRBJ2-7; D unclear. In germline, CDR1 is MGHRA, CDR2 YSYEKL. V gave up 1 base and J gave up 2 bases, with 6 bases separating them. The CDR3 length is 13 residues. This CDR3 is CASSQGGPYEQYF. Incomplete CDR3 DNA: TGCGCCAGCAGCCAAGGCGGCCCCTACGAG.